This T cell receptor beta chain was captured by sequencing in a study of blood T cell repertoires in COVID-19 (dated by TCRdb to the early 2020s). Background on the whole study: Samples covering the acute and convalescent phases of COVID-19 were provided by collaborators in the United States, Italy and Spain. Sample metadata almost always included a de-identified subject ID, COVID-19 status, age in years and sex. The prospective study material was composed of cDNA or gDNA derived from T cells, B-cell-depleted T cells, or PBMCs. The dataset comprised deeply sampled blood TCRbeta repertoires from subjects exposed to, actively infected with, or recovered from COVID-19. Where available, HLA class I and class II types were obtained from metadata supplied by the sample provider rather than from assay-based typing. A freely available public database, intended as a resource for researchers studying the immune response to SARS-CoV-2, is where the repertoires were released. The samples were drawn from the first 160 participants of the ongoing ImmuneRACE study and from 1,254 subjects provided by 6 global collaborators. Broader findings and caveats from the paper: How much clinical and demographic metadata was included differed by source and by participant, and the metadata was provided uncurated.

Comment on this clone: Its antigen is unknown. Per-base quality was not reported, and no clone a single base away is much larger than it. Other DNA variants within this sample encode the same CDR3.

A second Seattle source provided samples from volunteer blood donors who had recovered from COVID-19. Each collaborating institution followed its own protocols to collect whole blood in K2EDTA tubes. Collaborator samples were shipped for TCRbeta analysis as frozen whole blood, isolated PBMCs, or DNA extracted from either sample type. The immunoSEQ Assay, a bias-controlled multiplex PCR, was used to amplify TCRbeta CDR3 regions from genomic DNA. On the authors' methods: Nucleated cell counts per sample were estimated from amplification of reference gene primers within the assay. To quantify the absolute abundance of each unique TCRbeta CDR3 rearrangement, sequence reads were collapsed and filtered. For each sample, productive Simpson clonality was calculated by taking the square root of Simpson's diversity index across productive rearrangements. Held by TCRdb, this immuneACCESS table contains in-frame sequences only and omits some clones. Under half of the omission traces to an unresolved V gene where checked; the cause of the rest is unknown. V, J and clone size are those of that table, while D and trimming were read from the DNA. Counted in this sample were about 230,000 clones; 84% of them appeared once. Under 1.5% of the sample rests with the top ten.

From the cysteine through the phenylalanine, the CDR3 covers 14 amino acids. Kept here is only the CDR3 DNA, which spans 42 bases and is read in frame from base 1. Germline trimming: 6 bases from V, 3 bases from J; junction bases outside gene matches: 5. CDR1 and CDR2 (MNHEY, SVGAGI) derive from the germline V gene. The receptor chain draws on TRBV6-5 and TRBJ1-5; 7 middle bases align to TRBD1. The TCR was taken from a woman aged 40 to 50 who had recovered from COVID-19. The sample was peripheral blood. The CDR3 is CASSRTGSNQPQHF. The DNA sequence is as follows: TGTGCCAGCAGCAGGACAGGATCCAATCAGCCCCAGCATTTT.